Shown below are 8 T cell receptor beta chains from a single sample sequenced in a study of CD8 T cells in ankylosing spondylitis. TCRdb re-analysed the 5' RACE reads in MiXCR, keeping a single row per CDR3 protein. The sample holds approximately 42,000 distinct CDR3 sequences; approximately 3.6% are singletons and the top ten take 4%. The sample consisted of blood, either unsorted or a sorted T cell fraction (not recorded which). The receptors come from a female donor with ankylosing spondylitis or in good health (not recorded which).

This clonotype was counted at least ten times. The chain has TRBV9 and TRBJ2-2; tentative D call: TRBD2 (6 bases). Germline CDR1 is SGDLS and CDR2 is YYNGEE. The V end lost 7 bases, the J end lost 9 bases, and 19 bases lay between the germline ends. This CDR3 has 14 residues. CDR3: CASSPGDLGRELFF. In DNA, the CDR3 is TGTGCCAGCTCTCCGGGGGACCTCGGAAGGGAGCTGTTTTTT. Looking up the rest from reference TRBV9 and TRBJ2-2 gives the full variable domain: DSGVTQTPKHLITATGQRVTLRCSPRSGDLSVYWYQQSLDQGLQFLIQYYNGEERAKGNILERFSAQQFPDLHSELNLSSLELGDSALYFCASSPGDLGRELFFGEGSRLTVL.

This clonotype showed up many times. This chain uses TRBV9 with TRBJ2-1, with D possibly TRBD2 on 7 matching bases. The CDR3 length is 15 residues. V was trimmed by 1 base and J by 5 bases, leaving 13 bases between them. The germline V gene encodes CDR1 SGDLS and CDR2 YYNGEE. The CDR3 here is CASSVRGGADNEQFF. As DNA, the CDR3 is TGTGCCAGCAGCGTAAGAGGGGGGGCCGACAATGAGCAGTTCTTC. Together with reference TRBV9 and TRBJ2-1, the CDR3 gives the full variable domain: DSGVTQTPKHLITATGQRVTLRCSPRSGDLSVYWYQQSLDQGLQFLIQYYNGEERAKGNILERFSAQQFPDLHSELNLSSLELGDSALYFCASSVRGGADNEQFFGPGTRLTVL.

This clonotype was recorded at least ten times. V usage is TRBV9 and J usage is TRBJ1-1; D is undetermined. Germline V gives CDR1 SGDLS, CDR2 YYNGEE. V was pared by 0 bases and J by 0 bases, with 6 bases between. The CDR3 extends over 14 amino acids. The CDR3 is CASSVAGVNTEAFF. DNA for the CDR3: TGTGCCAGCAGCGTAGCTGGGGTGAACACTGAAGCTTTCTTT.

In this sample, this clonotype turned up many times. The genes are TRBV9 and TRBJ2-2; D tentatively fits TRBD1 or TRBD2 (5 bases each). CDR3 size: 15 residues. Looked up from germline, CDR1 is SGDLS and CDR2 is YYNGEE. Trimming pared 4 bases from V and 0 bases from J, leaving 10 bases between. The CDR3: CASSPGTTNTGELFF. The CDR3 bases are TGTGCCAGCAGCCCGGGGACCACGAACACCGGGGAGCTGTTTTTT.

This clonotype was picked up a small number of times. The rearrangement links TRBV9 to TRBJ2-2; possible D gene TRBD1, 5 bases. The germline gives CDR1 SGDLS, CDR2 YYNGEE. The CDR3 covers 15 residues. The V end was cut by 2 bases, the J end by 4 bases, with 12 bases between. The chain's CDR3 is CASSVRQTGTGELFF. For the CDR3, the DNA is TGTGCCAGCAGCGTTCGACAGACGGGCACCGGGGAGCTGTTTTTT. The variable domain in full, with the rest retrieved from reference TRBV9 and TRBJ2-2, is DSGVTQTPKHLITATGQRVTLRCSPRSGDLSVYWYQQSLDQGLQFLIQYYNGEERAKGNILERFSAQQFPDLHSELNLSSLELGDSALYFCASSVRQTGTGELFFGEGSRLTVL.

This clonotype was observed at least ten times. V gene TRBV9 combines with J gene TRBJ2-7; D ambiguous. Trimming cost V 0 bases and J 5 bases, with 3 bases left between them. This CDR3 comprises 11 residues. Germline values: CDR1 SGDLS, CDR2 YYNGEE. CDR3 sequence: CASSVDDEQYF. The DNA of the CDR3 is TGTGCCAGCAGCGTAGATGACGAGCAGTACTTC.

This clonotype occurred many times. The chain carries TRBV9 and TRBJ1-2, with D possibly being TRBD1 (5 bases). Per the germline V gene, CDR1 is SGDLS and CDR2 is YYNGEE. The CDR3 is 14 residues long. Trimming removed 0 bases at V and 6 bases at J, with 12 bases between. The CDR3 loop is CASSVGGTIDGYTF. The CDR3 DNA follows: TGTGCCAGCAGCGTAGGAGGGACGATCGATGGCTACACCTTC.

In its sample, this clonotype was seen many times. V usage is TRBV9 and J usage is TRBJ1-1, with a possible D match to TRBD1 (5 bases). CDR1 is SGDLS and CDR2 is YYNGEE in the germline V gene. This CDR3 is built from 13 residues. V gave up 4 bases and J gave up 8 bases, with 15 bases separating them. CDR3 sequence: CASSSIGGIEAFF. The CDR3 nucleotides read TGTGCCAGCAGCTCAATCGGGGGTATCGAAGCTTTCTTT.